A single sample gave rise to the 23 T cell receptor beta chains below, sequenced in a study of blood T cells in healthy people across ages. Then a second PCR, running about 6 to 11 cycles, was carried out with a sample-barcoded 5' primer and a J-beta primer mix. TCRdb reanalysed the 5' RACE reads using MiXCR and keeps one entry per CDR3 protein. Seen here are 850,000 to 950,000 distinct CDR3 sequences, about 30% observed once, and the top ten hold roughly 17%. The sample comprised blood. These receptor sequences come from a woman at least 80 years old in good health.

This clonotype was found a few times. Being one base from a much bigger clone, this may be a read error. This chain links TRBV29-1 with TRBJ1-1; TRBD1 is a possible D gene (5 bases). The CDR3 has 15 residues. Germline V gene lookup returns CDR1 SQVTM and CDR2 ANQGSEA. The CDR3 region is CSTGRGGGTNTGAFF. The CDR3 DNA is TGCAGCACTGGACGGGGGGGAGGAACCAACACTGGAGCTTTCTTT.

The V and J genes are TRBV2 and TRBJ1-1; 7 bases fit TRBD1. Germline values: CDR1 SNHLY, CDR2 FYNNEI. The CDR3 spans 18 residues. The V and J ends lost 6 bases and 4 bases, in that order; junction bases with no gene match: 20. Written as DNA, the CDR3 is TGTGCCAGCAGCCTGAGGGTGTTTCAATCAGGGGGAGGCACTGAAGCTTTCTTT. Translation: CASSLRVFQSGGGTEAFF.

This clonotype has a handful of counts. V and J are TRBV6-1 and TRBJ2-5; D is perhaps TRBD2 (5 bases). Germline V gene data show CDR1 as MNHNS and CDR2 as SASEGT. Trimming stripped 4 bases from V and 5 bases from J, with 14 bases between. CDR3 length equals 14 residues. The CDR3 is CASSVVASRETQYF. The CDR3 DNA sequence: TGTGCCAGCAGTGTCGTTGCTAGCAGGGAGACCCAGTACTTC.

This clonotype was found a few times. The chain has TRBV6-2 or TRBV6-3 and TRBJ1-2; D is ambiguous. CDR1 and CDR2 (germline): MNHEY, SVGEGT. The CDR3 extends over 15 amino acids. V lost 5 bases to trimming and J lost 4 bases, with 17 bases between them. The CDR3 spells CASSGRASPGYGYTF. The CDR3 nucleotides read TGTGCCAGCAGTGGACGGGCCAGTCCGGGCTATGGCTACACCTTC.

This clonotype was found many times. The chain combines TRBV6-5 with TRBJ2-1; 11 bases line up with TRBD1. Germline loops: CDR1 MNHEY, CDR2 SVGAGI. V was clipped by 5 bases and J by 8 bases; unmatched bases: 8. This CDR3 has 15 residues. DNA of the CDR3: TGTGCCAGCAGTCCCCGCGGGACAGGGGGAGATGAGCAGTTCTTC. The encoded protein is CASSPRGTGGDEQFF.

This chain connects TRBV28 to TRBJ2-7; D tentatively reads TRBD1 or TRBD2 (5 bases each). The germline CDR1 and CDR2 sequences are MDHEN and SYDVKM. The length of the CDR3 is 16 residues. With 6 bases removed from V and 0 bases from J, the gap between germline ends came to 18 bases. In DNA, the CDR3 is TGTGCCAGCAGGTCCACCGGGGCGACAAGCTCCTACGAGCAGTACTTC. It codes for CASRSTGATSSYEQYF. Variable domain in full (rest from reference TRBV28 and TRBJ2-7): DVKVTQSSRYLVKRTGEKVFLECVQDMDHENMFWYRQDPGLGLRLIYFSYDVKMKEKGDIPEGYSVSREKKERFSLILESASTNQTSMYLCASRSTGATSSYEQYFGPGTRLTVT.

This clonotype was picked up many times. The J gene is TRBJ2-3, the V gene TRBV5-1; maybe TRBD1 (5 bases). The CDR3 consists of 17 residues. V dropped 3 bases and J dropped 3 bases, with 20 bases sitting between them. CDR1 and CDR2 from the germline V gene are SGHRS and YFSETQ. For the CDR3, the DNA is TGCGCCAGCAGCTCGGCCTCCTTCAGGGTTGGGACAGATACGCAGTATTTT. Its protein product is CASSSASFRVGTDTQYF.

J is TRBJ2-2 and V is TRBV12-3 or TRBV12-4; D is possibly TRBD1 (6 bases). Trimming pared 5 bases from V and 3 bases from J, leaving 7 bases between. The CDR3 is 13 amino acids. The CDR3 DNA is TGTGCCAGCAGTCACAGGGACACCGGGGAGCTGTTTTTT. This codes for CASSHRDTGELFF.

The CDR3, as DNA: TGTGCCAGCAGCTTCCGTGGGGGCCTAGCGGGGGCTTCCGGGGAGCTGTTTTTT. Translated, it gives CASSFRGGLAGASGELFF. J is TRBJ2-2 and V is TRBV7-2; 10 bases are shared with TRBD2. CDR1 is SGHTA, CDR2 FQGNSA, per germline. V trimming: 3 bases; J trimming: 6 bases; junction bases outside the gene matches: 13. The CDR3 is made up of 18 amino acids.

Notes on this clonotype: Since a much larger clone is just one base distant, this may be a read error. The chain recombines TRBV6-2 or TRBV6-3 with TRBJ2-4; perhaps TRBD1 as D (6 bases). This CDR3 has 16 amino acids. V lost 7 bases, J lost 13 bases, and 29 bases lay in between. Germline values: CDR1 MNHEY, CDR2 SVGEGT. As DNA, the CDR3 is TGTGCCAGCACTGTCGGCAAACAGGGACGGGGCTACGGGCAGTACTTC. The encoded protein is CASTVGKQGRGYGQYF.

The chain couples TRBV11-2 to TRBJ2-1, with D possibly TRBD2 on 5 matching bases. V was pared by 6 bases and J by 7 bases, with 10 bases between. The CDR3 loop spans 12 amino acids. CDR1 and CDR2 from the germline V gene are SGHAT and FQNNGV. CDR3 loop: CASSFGMNEQFF. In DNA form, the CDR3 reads TGTGCCAGCAGTTTCGGGATGAATGAGCAGTTCTTC.

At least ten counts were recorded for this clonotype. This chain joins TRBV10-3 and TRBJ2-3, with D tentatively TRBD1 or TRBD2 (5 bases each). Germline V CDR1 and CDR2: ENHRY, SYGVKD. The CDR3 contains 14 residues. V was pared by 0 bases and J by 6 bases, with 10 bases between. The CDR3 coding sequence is TGTGCCATCAGTGAGTCTGGGGGAAGGGATACGCAGTATTTT. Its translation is CAISESGGRDTQYF.

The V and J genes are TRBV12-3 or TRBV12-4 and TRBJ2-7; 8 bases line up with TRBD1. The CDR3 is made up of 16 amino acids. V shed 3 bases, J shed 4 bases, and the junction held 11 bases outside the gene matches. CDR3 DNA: TGTGCCAGCAGTTTCGTGGTGGTGACAGGGGAATACGAGCAGTACTTC. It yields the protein CASSFVVVTGEYEQYF.

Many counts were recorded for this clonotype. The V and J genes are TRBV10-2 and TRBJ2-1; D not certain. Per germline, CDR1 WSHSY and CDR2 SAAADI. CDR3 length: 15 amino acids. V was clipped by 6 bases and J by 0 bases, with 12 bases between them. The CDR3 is CASSARPSSYNEQFF. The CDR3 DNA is TGCGCCAGCAGCGCCCGCCCGAGCTCCTACAATGAGCAGTTCTTC.

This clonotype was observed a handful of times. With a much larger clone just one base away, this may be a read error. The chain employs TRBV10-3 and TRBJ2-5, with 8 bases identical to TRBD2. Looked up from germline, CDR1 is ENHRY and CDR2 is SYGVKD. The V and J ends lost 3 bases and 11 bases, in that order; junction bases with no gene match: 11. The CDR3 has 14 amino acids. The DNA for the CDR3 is TGTGCCATCAGTGATCTCGCGGGGGGCCATGAGCAGTACTTC. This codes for CAISDLAGGHEQYF.

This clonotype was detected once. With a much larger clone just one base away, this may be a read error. The CDR3 nucleotides read TGTGCCAGCAGTCAACAGAGCACAGATACGCAGTATTTT. Translation: CASSQQSTDTQYF. The V gene is TRBV2, the J gene TRBJ2-3; no clear D. CDR1 SNHLY and CDR2 FYNNEI come from the germline V gene. The V and J ends lost 5 bases and 0 bases respectively, with 6 bases between them. This CDR3 has 13 amino acids.

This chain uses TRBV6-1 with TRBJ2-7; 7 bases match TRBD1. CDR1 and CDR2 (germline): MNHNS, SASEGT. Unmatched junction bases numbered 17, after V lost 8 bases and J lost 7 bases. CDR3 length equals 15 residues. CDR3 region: CASEHRGPTYNEQYF. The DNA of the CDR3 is TGTGCCAGCGAACACAGGGGACCGACCTACAATGAGCAGTACTTC.

CDR3 nucleotides: TGTGCCAGCAGTTACTCGGGACAGGGAAGTCTCAACTCCTACGAGCAGTACTTC. Amino acids: CASSYSGQGSLNSYEQYF. The chain links TRBV6-5 to TRBJ2-7; 9 nucleotides agree with TRBD1. This CDR3 is built from 18 residues. The trim removed 0 bases at V and 0 bases at J, leaving 9 bases unmatched. Germline assignment: CDR1 MNHEY and CDR2 SVGAGI.

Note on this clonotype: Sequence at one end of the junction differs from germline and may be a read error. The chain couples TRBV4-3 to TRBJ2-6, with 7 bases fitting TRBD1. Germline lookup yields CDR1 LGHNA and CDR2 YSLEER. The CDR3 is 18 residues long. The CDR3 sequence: CASSLETGRVSGANVRTF. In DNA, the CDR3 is TGCGCCAGCAGCTTAGAGACAGGGAGAGTCTCTGGGGCCAACGTCCGGACTTTC.

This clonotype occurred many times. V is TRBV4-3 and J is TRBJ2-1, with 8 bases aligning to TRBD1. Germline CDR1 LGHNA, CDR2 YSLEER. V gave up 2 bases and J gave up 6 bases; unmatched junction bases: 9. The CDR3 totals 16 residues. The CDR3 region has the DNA TGCGCCAGCAGCCAAAGGGCGCAGGGGGCCGCCAATGAGCAGTTCTTC. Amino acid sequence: CASSQRAQGAANEQFF.

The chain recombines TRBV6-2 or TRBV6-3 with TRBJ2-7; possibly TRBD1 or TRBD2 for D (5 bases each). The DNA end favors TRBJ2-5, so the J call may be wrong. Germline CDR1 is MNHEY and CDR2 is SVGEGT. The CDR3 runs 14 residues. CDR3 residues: CASARPPGRRTQYF. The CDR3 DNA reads TGTGCCAGCGCTCGCCCCCCGGGGCGAAGGACCCAGTACTTC.

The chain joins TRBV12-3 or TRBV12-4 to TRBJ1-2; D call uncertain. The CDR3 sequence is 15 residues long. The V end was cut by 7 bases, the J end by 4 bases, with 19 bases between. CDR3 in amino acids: CASIRMGGNLYGYTF. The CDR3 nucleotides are TGTGCCAGCATCCGGATGGGAGGAAATCTCTATGGCTACACCTTC.

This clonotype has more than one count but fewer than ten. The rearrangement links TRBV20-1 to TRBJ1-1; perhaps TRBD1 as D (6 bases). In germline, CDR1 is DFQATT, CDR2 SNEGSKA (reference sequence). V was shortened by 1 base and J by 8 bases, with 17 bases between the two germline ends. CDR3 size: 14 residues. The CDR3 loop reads CSARGGQYPGEAFF. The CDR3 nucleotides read TGCAGTGCTAGAGGGGGACAATACCCCGGGGAAGCTTTCTTT.